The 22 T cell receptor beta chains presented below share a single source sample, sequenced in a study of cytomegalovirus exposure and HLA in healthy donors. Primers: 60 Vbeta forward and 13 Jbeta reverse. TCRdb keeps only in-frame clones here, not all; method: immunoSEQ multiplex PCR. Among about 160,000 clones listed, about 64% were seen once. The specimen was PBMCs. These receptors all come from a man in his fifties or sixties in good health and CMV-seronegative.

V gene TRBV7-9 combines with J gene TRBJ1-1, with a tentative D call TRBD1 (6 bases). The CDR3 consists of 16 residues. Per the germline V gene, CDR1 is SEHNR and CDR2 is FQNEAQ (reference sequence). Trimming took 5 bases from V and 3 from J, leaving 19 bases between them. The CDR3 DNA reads TGTGCCAGCAGCCGCCGGGCAGGGGTACGGGACACTGAAGCTTTCTTT. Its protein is CASSRRAGVRDTEAFF.

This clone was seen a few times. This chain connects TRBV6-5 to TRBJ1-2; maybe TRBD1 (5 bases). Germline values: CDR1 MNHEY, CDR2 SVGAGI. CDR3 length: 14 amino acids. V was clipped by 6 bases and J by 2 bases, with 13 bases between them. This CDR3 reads CASRAAGGNYGYTF. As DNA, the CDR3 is TGTGCCAGCAGGGCCGCGGGGGGGAACTATGGCTACACCTTC.

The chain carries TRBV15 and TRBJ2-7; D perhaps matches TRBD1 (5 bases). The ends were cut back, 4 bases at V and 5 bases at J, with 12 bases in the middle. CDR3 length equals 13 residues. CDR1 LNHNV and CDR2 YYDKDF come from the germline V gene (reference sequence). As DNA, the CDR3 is TGTGCCACCAGCATTCATTCCAGGGACGAGCAGTACTTC. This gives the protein CATSIHSRDEQYF.

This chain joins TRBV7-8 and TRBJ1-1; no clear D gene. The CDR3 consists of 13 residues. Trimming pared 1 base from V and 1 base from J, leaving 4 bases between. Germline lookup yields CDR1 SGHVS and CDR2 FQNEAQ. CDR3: CASSLGQNTEAFF. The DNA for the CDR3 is TGTGCCAGCAGCTTAGGACAGAACACTGAAGCTTTCTTT.

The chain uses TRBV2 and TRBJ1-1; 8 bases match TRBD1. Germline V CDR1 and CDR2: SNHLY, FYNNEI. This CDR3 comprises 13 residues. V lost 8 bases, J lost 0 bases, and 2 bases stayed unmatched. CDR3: CASWDRMNTEAFF. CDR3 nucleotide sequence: TGTGCCAGCTGGGACAGGATGAACACTGAAGCTTTCTTT.

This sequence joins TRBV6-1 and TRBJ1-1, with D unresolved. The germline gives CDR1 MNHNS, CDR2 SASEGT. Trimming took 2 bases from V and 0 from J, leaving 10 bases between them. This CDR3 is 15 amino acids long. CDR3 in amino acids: CASSEWRGMNTEAFF. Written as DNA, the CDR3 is TGTGCCAGCAGTGAATGGAGAGGGATGAACACTGAAGCTTTCTTT.

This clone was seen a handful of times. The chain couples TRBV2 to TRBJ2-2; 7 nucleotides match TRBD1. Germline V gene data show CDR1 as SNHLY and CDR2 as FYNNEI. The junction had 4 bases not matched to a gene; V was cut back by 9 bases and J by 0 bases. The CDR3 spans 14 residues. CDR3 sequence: CASTGTANTGELFF. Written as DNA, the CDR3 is TGTGCCAGTACAGGGACAGCGAACACCGGGGAGCTGTTTTTT. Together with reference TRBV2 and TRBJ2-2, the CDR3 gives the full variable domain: EPEVTQTPSHQVTQMGQEVILRCVPISNHLYFYWYRQILGQKVEFLVSFYNNEISEKSEIFDDQFSVERPDGSNFTLKIRSTKLEDSAMYFCASTGTANTGELFFGEGSRLTVL.

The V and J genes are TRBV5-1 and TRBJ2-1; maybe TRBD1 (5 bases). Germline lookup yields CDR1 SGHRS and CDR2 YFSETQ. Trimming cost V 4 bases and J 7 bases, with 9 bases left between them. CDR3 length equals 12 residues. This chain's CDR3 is CASSLGPNEQFF. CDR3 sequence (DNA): TGCGCCAGCAGCCTGGGGCCGAATGAGCAGTTCTTC. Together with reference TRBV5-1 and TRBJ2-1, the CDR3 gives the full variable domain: KAGVTQTPRYLIKTRGQQVTLSCSPISGHRSVSWYQQTPGQGLQFLFEYFSETQRNKGNFPGRFSGRQFSNSRSEMNVSTLELGDSALYLCASSLGPNEQFFGPGTRLTVL.

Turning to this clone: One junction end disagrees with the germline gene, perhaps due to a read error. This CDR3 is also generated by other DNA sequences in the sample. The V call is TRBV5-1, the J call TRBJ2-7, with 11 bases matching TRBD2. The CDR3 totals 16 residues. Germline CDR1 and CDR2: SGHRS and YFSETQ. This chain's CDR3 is CASSFSGGASSYEQYF. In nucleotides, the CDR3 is TGCGCCAGCAGCTTTAGCGGGGGGGCAAGCTCCTACGAGCAATACTTC. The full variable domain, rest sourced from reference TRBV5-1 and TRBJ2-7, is KAGVTQTPRYLIKTRGQQVTLSCSPISGHRSVSWYQQTPGQGLQFLFEYFSETQRNKGNFPGRFSGRQFSNSRSEMNVSTLELGDSALYLCASSFSGGASSYEQYFGPGTRLTVT.

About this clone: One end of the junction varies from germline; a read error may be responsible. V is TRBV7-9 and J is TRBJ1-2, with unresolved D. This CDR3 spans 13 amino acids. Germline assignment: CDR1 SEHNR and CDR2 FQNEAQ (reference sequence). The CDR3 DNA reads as TGTGCCAGCGGCTTTGGACTTTCCTATGGCTACACCTTC. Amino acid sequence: CASGFGLSYGYTF. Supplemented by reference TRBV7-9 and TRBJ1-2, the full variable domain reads DTGVSQNPRHKITKRGQNVTFRCDPISEHNRLYWYRQTLGQGPEFLTYFQNEAQLEKSRLLSDRFSAERPKGSFSTLEIQRTEQGDSAMYLCASGFGLSYGYTFGSGTRLTVV.

The CDR3 DNA reads TGTGCCAGCAGCCAAGTAGGCAAGCAGTCAGGGCTCTACAATGAGCAGTTCTTC. It is translated as CASSQVGKQSGLYNEQFF. The rearrangement joins TRBV14 to TRBJ2-1, with D possibly TRBD1 on 5 matching bases. This CDR3 has 18 residues. Looked up from germline, CDR1 is SGHDN and CDR2 is FVKESK. Deletions cut 1 base from V and 3 bases from J, with 19 bases between.

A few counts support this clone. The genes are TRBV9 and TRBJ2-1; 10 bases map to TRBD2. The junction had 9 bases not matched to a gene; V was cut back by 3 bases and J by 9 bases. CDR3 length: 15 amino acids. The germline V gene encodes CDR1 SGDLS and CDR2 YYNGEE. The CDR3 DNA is TGTGCCAGCAGCGCCCTGGGGACTAGCGACAGTGAGCAGTTCTTC. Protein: CASSALGTSDSEQFF.

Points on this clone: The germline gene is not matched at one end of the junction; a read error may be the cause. CDR3 residues: CASRIDRGQGTQYF. CDR3 in DNA: TGTGCCAGCAGAATAGACAGGGGGCAAGGGACCCAGTACTTC. The rearrangement joins TRBV2 to TRBJ2-5, with TRBD1 matching over 10 bases. CDR3 length: 14 amino acids. The germline gives CDR1 SNHLY, CDR2 FYNNEI.

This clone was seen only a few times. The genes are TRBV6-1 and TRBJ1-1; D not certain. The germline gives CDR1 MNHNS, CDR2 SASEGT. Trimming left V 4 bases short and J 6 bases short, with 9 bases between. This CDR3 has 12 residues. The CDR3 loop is CASSVGVSEAFF. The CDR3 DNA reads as TGTGCCAGCAGTGTCGGGGTTTCTGAAGCTTTCTTT.

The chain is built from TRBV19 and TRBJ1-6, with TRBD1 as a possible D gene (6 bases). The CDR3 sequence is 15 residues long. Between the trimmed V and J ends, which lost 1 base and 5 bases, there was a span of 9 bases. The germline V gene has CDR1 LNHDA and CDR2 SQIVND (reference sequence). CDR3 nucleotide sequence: TGTGCCAGTAGTATAGCAGGGGTGGATAATTCACCCCTCCACTTT. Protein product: CASSIAGVDNSPLHF.

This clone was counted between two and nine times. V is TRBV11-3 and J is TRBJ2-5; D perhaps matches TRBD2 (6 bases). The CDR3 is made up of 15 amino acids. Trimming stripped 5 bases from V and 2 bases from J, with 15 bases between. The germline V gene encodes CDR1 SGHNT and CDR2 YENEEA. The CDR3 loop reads CASSAGGDLQETQYF. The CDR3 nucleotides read TGTGCCAGCAGCGCTGGCGGGGATTTACAAGAGACCCAGTACTTC.

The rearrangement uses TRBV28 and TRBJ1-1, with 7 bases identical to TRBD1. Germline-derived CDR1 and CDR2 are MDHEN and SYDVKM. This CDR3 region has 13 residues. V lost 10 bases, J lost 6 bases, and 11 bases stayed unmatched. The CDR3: CATRTGASAEAFF. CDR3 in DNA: TGTGCCACCCGAACAGGGGCCAGCGCTGAAGCTTTCTTT.

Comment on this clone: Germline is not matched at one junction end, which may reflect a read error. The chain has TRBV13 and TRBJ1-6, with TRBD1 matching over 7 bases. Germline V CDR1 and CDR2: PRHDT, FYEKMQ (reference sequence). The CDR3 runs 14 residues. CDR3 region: CASTLGQANSPLHF. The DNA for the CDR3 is TGTGCCAGCACCTTAGGACAGGCAAATTCACCCCTCCACTTT.

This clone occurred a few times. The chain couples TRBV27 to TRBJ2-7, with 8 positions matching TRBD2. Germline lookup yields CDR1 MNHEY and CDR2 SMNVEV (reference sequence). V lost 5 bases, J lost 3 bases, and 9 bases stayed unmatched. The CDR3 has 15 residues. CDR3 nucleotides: TGTGCCAGCAGTGATTCGTCTGCGGGGGGCTACGAGCAGTACTTC. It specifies CASSDSSAGGYEQYF.

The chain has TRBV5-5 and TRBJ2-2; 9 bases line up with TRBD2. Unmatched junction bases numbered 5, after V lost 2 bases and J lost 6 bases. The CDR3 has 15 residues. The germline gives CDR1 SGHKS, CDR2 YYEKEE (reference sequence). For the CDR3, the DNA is TGTGCCAGCAGCTTAGTTGCGGGGGGGCCCGGGGAGCTGTTTTTT. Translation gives CASSLVAGGPGELFF.

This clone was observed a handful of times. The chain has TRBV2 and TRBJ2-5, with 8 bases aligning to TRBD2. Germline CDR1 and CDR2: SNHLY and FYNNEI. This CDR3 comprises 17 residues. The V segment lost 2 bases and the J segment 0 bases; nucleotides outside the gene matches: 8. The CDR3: CASSESLIAGNQETQYF. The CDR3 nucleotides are TGTGCCAGCAGTGAATCCTTAATAGCGGGAAACCAAGAGACCCAGTACTTC.

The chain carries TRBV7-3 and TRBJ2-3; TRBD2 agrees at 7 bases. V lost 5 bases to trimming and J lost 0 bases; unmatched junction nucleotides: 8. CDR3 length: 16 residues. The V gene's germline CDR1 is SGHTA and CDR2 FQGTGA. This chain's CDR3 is CASSLRAGSSTDTQYF. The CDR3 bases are TGTGCCAGCAGCCTACGAGCGGGGTCTAGCACAGATACGCAGTATTTT. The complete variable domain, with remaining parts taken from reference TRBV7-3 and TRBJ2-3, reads GAGVSQTPSNKVTEKGKYVELRCDPISGHTALYWYRQSLGQGPEFLIYFQGTGAADDSGLPNDRFFAVRPEGSVSTLKIQRTERGDSAVYLCASSLRAGSSTDTQYFGPGTRLTVL.